The T cell receptor (beta chain) under discussion was sequenced for a study of breast tumors, draining lymph nodes, adjacent tissues. General observations from the study: Findings are consistent with lymph node origin and intratumoral expansion of most tumor T cells. Compared with lymph nodes, tumors were less diverse; compared with nontumor tissue, more. The lymph node origin of tumor T cells was framed as consistent with a hypothesis, not demonstrated. Luminal-like breast cancer showed significantly higher tumor–nontumor repertoire similarity than basal-like.

V was shortened by 3 bases and J by 2 bases, with 17 bases between the two germline ends. The CDR3 has 16 amino acids. Germline lookup yields CDR1 LGHNT and CDR2 FRNRAP. TCRdb called the multiplex PCR reads again in MiXCR, with one record for every CDR3 protein. This table holds approximately 230,000 distinct CDR3 sequences, approximately 36% found once. This clonotype showed up many times. Its antigen remains unidentified. The lymph nodes were axillary draining lymph nodes from breast cancer patients. Sequencing input: axillary lymph node tissue. The V and J genes are TRBV12-5 and TRBJ2-7; D could derive from TRBD1 or TRBD2 (5 bases each). This sequence originates from a female donor with breast cancer. Some clones in this sample may be carry-over from other donors' samples. For the CDR3, the DNA is TGTGCTAGTGGTTTAAGTTCGGGGCTGATCGCCTACGAGCAGTACTTC. Amino acids: CASGLSSGLIAYEQYF.